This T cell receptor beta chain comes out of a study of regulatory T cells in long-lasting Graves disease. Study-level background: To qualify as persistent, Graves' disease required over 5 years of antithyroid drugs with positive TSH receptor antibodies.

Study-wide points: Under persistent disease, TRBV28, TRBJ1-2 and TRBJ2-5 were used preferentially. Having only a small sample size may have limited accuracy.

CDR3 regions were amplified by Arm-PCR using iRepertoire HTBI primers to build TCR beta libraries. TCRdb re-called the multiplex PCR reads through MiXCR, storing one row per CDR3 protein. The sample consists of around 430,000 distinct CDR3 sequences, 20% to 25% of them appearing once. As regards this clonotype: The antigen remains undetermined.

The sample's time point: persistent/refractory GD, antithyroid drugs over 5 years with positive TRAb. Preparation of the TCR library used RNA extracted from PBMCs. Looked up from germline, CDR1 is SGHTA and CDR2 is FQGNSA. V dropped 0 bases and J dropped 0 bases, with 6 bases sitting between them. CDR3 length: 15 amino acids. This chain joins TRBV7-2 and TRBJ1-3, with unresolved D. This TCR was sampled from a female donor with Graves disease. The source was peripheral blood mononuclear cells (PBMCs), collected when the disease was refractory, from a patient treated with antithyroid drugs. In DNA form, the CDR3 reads TGTGCCAGCAGCTTAGCGAGCGCCTCTGGAAACACCATATATTTT. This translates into CASSLASASGNTIYF.